This T cell receptor (beta chain) was captured in a study of blood T cell repertoires in COVID-19. Sequencing used immunoSEQ multiplex PCR; TCRdb keeps in-frame clones, though not all of them. The sample has about 200,000 clones; just under 85% are singletons. Germline values: CDR1 SGHNT, CDR2 YYREEE (reference sequence). The CDR3 is 15 residues long. The junction had 10 bases not matched to a gene; V was cut back by 4 bases and J by 4 bases. The sequencing sample was made of peripheral blood. The rearrangement uses TRBV5-4 and TRBJ2-5; 7 nucleotides agree with TRBD1. This receptor was obtained from a man between 60 and 70 years old with COVID-19, enrolled during active disease. In DNA form, the CDR3 reads TGTGCCAGCAGCCCCCTTGACAGGGTGGTAGAGACCCAGTACTTC. It encodes CASSPLDRVVETQYF.